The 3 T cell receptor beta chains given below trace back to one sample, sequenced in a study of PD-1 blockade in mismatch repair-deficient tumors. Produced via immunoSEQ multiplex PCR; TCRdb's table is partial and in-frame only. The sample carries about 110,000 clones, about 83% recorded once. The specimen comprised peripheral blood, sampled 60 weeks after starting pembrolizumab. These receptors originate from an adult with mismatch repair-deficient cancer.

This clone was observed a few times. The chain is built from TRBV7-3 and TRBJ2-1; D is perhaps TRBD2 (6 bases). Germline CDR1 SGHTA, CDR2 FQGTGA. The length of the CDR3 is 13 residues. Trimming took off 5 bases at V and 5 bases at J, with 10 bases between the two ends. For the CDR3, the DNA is TGTGCCAGCAGCCTACTAGCCCACAATGAGCAGTTCTTC. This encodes CASSLLAHNEQFF.

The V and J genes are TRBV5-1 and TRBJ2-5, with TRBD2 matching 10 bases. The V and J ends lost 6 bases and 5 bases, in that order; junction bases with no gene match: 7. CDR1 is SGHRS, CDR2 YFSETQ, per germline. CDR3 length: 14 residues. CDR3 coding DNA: TGCGCCAGCATGGGGCTAGCGGGAGTCGAGACCCAGTACTTC. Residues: CASMGLAGVETQYF.

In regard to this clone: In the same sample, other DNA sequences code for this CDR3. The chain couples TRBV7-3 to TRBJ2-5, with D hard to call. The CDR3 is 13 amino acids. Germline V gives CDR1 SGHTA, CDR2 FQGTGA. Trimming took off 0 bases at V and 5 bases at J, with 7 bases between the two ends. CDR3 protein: CASSLTREETQYF. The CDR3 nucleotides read TGTGCCAGCAGCTTAACGCGTGAGGAGACCCAGTACTTC. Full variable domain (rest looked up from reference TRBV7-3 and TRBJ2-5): GAGVSQTPSNKVTEKGKYVELRCDPISGHTALYWYRQSLGQGPEFLIYFQGTGAADDSGLPNDRFFAVRPEGSVSTLKIQRTERGDSAVYLCASSLTREETQYFGPGTRLLVL.